This T cell receptor beta chain is from a study of regulatory T cells in long-lasting Graves disease. Overall study context: Antithyroid drugs had been given to newly diagnosed Graves' patients for under 3 months.

CDR1 is SGHRS, CDR2 YFSETQ, per germline. V was clipped by 1 base and J by 8 bases, with 13 bases between them. The CDR3 consists of 14 residues. Time point specified: newly diagnosed GD, antithyroid drugs for less than 3 months. Researchers made the TCR library from RNA that was extracted from PBMCs. Many counts were recorded for this clonotype. What it binds is unknown. Combining iRepertoire HTBI primers with Arm-PCR of CDR3 regions, the authors built TCR beta libraries. Using its own MiXCR run on the multiplex PCR reads, TCRdb lists one record per CDR3 protein. The table shows about 540,000 distinct CDR3 sequences, with roughly 12% occurring only once. Points from the study as a whole: Persistent disease preferred TRBV28, TRBJ1-2 and TRBJ2-5; new disease, TRBV20-1 and TRBJ2-1.

This sample also appeared in a second study, on T cells in Graves' hyperthyroidism and ophthalmopathy. As that study records: The hyperthyroidism patients had all been newly diagnosed, and their disease duration was under 2 months. Their ages ranged from 18 to 65 years.

The TCR sequence derives from a man aged 25 to 40 with Graves disease. The sample consisted of peripheral blood mononuclear cells (PBMCs), taken at new diagnosis, from a patient treated with antithyroid drugs. The V call is TRBV5-1, the J call TRBJ2-1; D is unclear. The CDR3 region is CASSLQRGAHEQFF. CDR3 in DNA: TGCGCCAGCAGCTTGCAGCGAGGTGCCCATGAGCAGTTCTTC.